A single sample gave rise to the 14 T cell receptor beta chains below, sequenced in a study of PD-1 blockade in classical Hodgkin lymphoma. Time point here: cycle 4 day 1 (C4D1), after less than 7 weeks of nivolumab. Each of the patients experienced relapse following autologous stem cell transplantation, and their brentuximab vedotin exposure differed. Assay: immunoSEQ multiplex PCR; the TCRdb copy retains only in-frame clones and omits some. The sample holds some 90,000 clones, about 77% seen once. Sequences were derived from peripheral blood mononuclear cells (PBMCs), sampled before the fourth cycle of nivolumab. The receptors were gathered from a human donor with classical Hodgkin lymphoma.

This clone was detected only a few times. The rearrangement links TRBV7-2 to TRBJ1-4, with a possible D match to TRBD1 (6 bases). Trimming shortened V by 2 bases and J by 8 bases, and 12 bases separated the two germline ends. This CDR3 is built from 14 residues. Germline V gene sequence: CDR1 SGHTA, CDR2 FQGNSA. CDR3 coding DNA: TGTGCCAGCAGCTTAACAGGGAGTAGGGAAAAACTGTTTTTT. Encoded protein: CASSLTGSREKLFF.

The rearrangement joins TRBV29-1 to TRBJ1-5; the match to TRBD1 covers 8 bases. The CDR3 totals 13 residues. Germline V CDR1 and CDR2: SQVTM, ANQGSEA. Losses at the gene ends were 5 bases for V and 2 bases for J; bases not matched to a gene: 2. The CDR3 is CSVQDRGNQPQHF. As DNA, the CDR3 is TGCAGCGTTCAGGACAGGGGCAATCAGCCCCAGCATTTT.

This chain joins TRBV5-1 and TRBJ2-7; D might be TRBD2 (5 bases). Germline V gene lookup returns CDR1 SGHRS and CDR2 YFSETQ. V was shortened by 0 bases and J by 6 bases, with 13 bases between the two germline ends. This CDR3 is built from 14 residues. CDR3 amino acids: CASSLGFEGGEQYF. The CDR3 nucleotides are TGCGCCAGCAGCTTGGGTTTCGAGGGTGGCGAGCAGTACTTC.

The rearrangement uses TRBV25-1 and TRBJ1-6; unclear D gene. The CDR3 sequence is 13 residues long. Per the germline V gene, CDR1 is MGHDK and CDR2 is SYGVNS. V lost 6 bases, J lost 6 bases, and 9 bases lay in between. CDR3 residues: CASRQELNSPLHF. CDR3 nucleotides: TGTGCCAGCAGGCAGGAACTTAATTCACCCCTCCACTTT.

V gene TRBV7-6 combines with J gene TRBJ2-2; 8 positions agree with TRBD2. CDR1 and CDR2 from the germline V gene are SGHVS and FNYEAQ. J was trimmed by 0 bases and V by 1 base; bases with no gene match: 13. CDR3 size: 20 residues. The CDR3 spells CASSLGPAGGNFANTGELFF. The CDR3 coding sequence is TGTGCCAGCAGCTTAGGTCCCGCGGGAGGAAACTTCGCGAACACCGGGGAGCTGTTTTTT.

The V call is TRBV6-6, the J call TRBJ2-1; TRBD1 is a possible D gene (6 bases). Deletions cut 4 bases from V and 6 bases from J, with 13 bases between. Per germline, CDR1 MNHNY and CDR2 SVGAGI (reference sequence). CDR3 length equals 14 residues. CDR3 region: CASSSLTGPNEQFF. The CDR3 DNA follows: TGTGCCAGCAGTTCGCTGACAGGCCCCAATGAGCAGTTCTTC.

The chain has TRBV6-4 and TRBJ2-2; no clear D gene. CDR1 and CDR2 (germline): MRHNA, SNTAGT. The CDR3 totals 13 residues. V lost 0 bases and J lost 3, with 2 bases in between. Written as DNA, the CDR3 is TGTGCCAGCAGTGACTCGGACACCGGGGAGCTGTTTTTT. This translates into CASSDSDTGELFF.

The CDR3 DNA reads TGTGCCAGCAGACCCGGACTAGCGGGGTACAATGAGCAGTTCTTC. It encodes CASRPGLAGYNEQFF. The chain couples TRBV2 to TRBJ2-1, with 12 bases fitting TRBD2. Germline V CDR1 and CDR2: SNHLY, FYNNEI. The CDR3 is 15 residues long. Trimming removed 6 bases from V and 4 bases from J; junction bases left unmatched: 4.

J is TRBJ1-2 and V is TRBV5-1; the D is unclear. The CDR3 runs 13 residues. Germline V gene lookup returns CDR1 SGHRS and CDR2 YFSETQ. Trimming stripped 3 bases from V and 7 bases from J, with 13 bases between. The DNA of the CDR3 is TGCGCCAGCAGCTCCCCTGAAGGCGGTGGCTACACCTTC. Translating it yields CASSSPEGGGYTF.

V is TRBV27 and J is TRBJ2-3; 11 bases align to TRBD2. CDR1 MNHEY and CDR2 SMNVEV come from the germline V gene (reference sequence). The CDR3 loop spans 15 amino acids. J gave up 2 bases and V 5 bases, and 3 bases lay outside the gene matches. CDR3 loop: CASSLLAGATDTQYF. The CDR3 coding sequence is TGTGCCAGCAGTCTACTAGCGGGGGCCACAGATACGCAGTATTTT.

The V call is TRBV7-9, the J call TRBJ1-1; D gene unclear. Per germline, CDR1 SEHNR and CDR2 FQNEAQ (reference sequence). This CDR3 has 11 amino acids. V was clipped by 3 bases and J by 8 bases, with 7 bases between them. The CDR3 sequence: CASSLSPEAFF. The DNA of the CDR3 is TGTGCCAGCAGCTTGTCTCCAGAAGCTTTCTTT.

This clone was detected only a few times. The chain combines TRBV11-1 with TRBJ2-1, with D possibly being TRBD2 (5 bases). V was trimmed by 4 bases and J by 6 bases, leaving 13 bases between them. Per the germline V gene, CDR1 is SGHAT and CDR2 is FQDESV (reference sequence). This CDR3 is built from 14 residues. The CDR3 spells CASSYYGISNEQFF. In nucleotides, the CDR3 is TGTGCCAGCAGCTACTACGGGATAAGCAATGAGCAGTTCTTC.

The CDR3 sequence is CASSERGDDYGYTF. Here the CDR3 DNA reads TGTGCCAGCAGTGAACGGGGAGATGACTATGGCTACACCTTC. This chain links TRBV2 with TRBJ1-2, with no clear D. Trimming stripped 2 bases from V and 3 bases from J, with 10 bases between. Germline CDR1 SNHLY, CDR2 FYNNEI. The CDR3 totals 14 residues.

This clone was recorded only once. This chain uses TRBV19 with TRBJ1-6, with 12 nucleotides matching TRBD1. The CDR3 consists of 16 residues. Germline-derived CDR1 and CDR2 are LNHDA and SQIVND (reference sequence). With 7 bases clipped from V and 10 bases from J, the junction kept 11 bases outside the gene matches. The CDR3 sequence is CASNTGTGGLGSPLHF. CDR3 DNA sequence: TGTGCCAGTAACACCGGGACAGGGGGCCTTGGATCACCCCTCCACTTT.